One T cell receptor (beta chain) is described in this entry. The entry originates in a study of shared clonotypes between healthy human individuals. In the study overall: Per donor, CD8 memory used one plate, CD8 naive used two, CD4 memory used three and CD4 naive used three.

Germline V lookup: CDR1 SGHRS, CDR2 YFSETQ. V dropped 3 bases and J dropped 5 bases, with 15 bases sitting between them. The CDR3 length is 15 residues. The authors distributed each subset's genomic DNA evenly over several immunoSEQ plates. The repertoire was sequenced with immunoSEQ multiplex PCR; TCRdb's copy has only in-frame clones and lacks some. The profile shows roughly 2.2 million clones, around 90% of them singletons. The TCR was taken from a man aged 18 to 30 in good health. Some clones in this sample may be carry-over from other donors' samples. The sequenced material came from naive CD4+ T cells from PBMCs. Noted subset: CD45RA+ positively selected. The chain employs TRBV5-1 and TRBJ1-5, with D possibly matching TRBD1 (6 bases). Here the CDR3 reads CASSSEGGQYQPQHF. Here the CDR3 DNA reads TGCGCCAGCAGCTCCGAGGGGGGGCAGTATCAGCCCCAGCATTTT.